The entry that follows covers one T cell receptor beta chain sequence. Its specificity is not known. Compared with germline, one end of the junction differs, possibly owing to a read error. The data stem from a study of blood T cells in healthy people across ages. Study-level findings and limits: Samples with more naive T cells showed higher observed beta diversity. Diversity figures derived from one million T cells were judged to underestimate the true value.

The germline CDR1 and CDR2 sequences are SGHRS and YFSETQ. This CDR3 spans 16 amino acids. A second roughly 6 to 11 cycle PCR used barcoded and J-beta primers. Tags on each cDNA molecule came from a template-switch adaptor with 12 random nucleotides. TCRdb reprocessed the 5' RACE reads with MiXCR, giving one entry per CDR3 protein. The top ten clones hold around 13% of a sample with around 1,000,000 distinct CDR3 sequences, 35% to 40% of them seen once. The chain uses TRBV5-1 and TRBJ1-1; 7 bases fit TRBD1. The TCR comes from a man between 18 and 35 years old in good health. The specimen sequenced was blood. In nucleotides, the CDR3 is TGCGCCAGCAGATGGTACAGGGGTAAGGGTAACATTGAAGCTTTCTTT. Translating gives CASRWYRGKGNIEAFF.